The rows below give T cell receptor beta chains drawn from one sample of a study of CD8+ T cells in alopecia areata. The repertoire was sequenced with immunoSEQ multiplex PCR; TCRdb's copy has only in-frame clones and lacks some. The repertoire has more than 110,000 clones, roughly 54% of them found once; the top ten carry approximately 15%. This specimen consisted of CD8+ T cells sorted from blood, obtained at week 4, from a patient treated with tofacitinib. The origin of the receptors is a human donor with alopecia areata. The conserved cysteine and the conserved F or W are not part of the CDR3 here. D genes are given only for firm matches.

TRBJ2-5,TRBV10-2,-,ASRDIQETQY
TRBJ2-2,TRBV4-1,TRBD1,ASSQVGQYKWTGELF
TRBJ2-7,TRBV5-4,TRBD1,ASSPRTGRTYEQY
TRBJ2-1,TRBV7-9,-,ASSLEGVQQF
TRBJ2-4,TRBV27,-,ASSLGGLEGDIQY
TRBJ1-1,TRBV5-1,TRBD1,ASSKDREVNTEAF
TRBJ2-1,TRBV18,-,ASLDNNEQF
TRBJ1-1,TRBV4-3,TRBD1,ASSHLEGANTEAF
TRBJ1-1,TRBV9,-,ASSVGRVNTEAF
TRBJ2-1,TRBV29-1,TRBD1,SGGTGGLYNEQF
TRBJ1-3,TRBV4-1,-,ASSQPGTGNTIY
TRBJ2-5,TRBV10-2,-,ASIGQDETQY
TRBJ2-3,TRBV6-1,-,ASSGFTGTPTTDTQY
TRBJ1-5,TRBV25-1,-,ASSVGSNQPQH
TRBJ2-5,TRBV9,TRBD1,ASSVSTRGPETQY
TRBJ1-6,TRBV27,-,ASSLGQMNSPLH
TRBJ2-5,TRBV7-3,-,ASSPTGLEETQY
TRBJ2-7,TRBV5-6,TRBD2,ASSYSTSGGFYEQY
TRBJ1-2,TRBV9,-,ASSPPQVVSGYT
TRBJ1-2,TRBV13,-,ASSWAGGRSNYGYT
TRBJ2-3,TRBV27,-,ASSLSAEVVGTDTQY
TRBJ1-4,TRBV29-1,-,TGVLNEKLF
TRBJ2-7,TRBV6-5,-,ASSQGLLGSYEQY
TRBJ1-2,TRBV25-1,TRBD1,ASSDPRTGNYGYT
TRBJ2-5,TRBV11-2,-,ASSWADGQETQY
TRBJ1-2,TRBV20-1,-,SARASYGYT
TRBJ2-5,TRBV27,TRBD2,ASSLIGASGAQETQY
TRBJ2-1,TRBV5-6,-,ASSLESEFHYNEQF